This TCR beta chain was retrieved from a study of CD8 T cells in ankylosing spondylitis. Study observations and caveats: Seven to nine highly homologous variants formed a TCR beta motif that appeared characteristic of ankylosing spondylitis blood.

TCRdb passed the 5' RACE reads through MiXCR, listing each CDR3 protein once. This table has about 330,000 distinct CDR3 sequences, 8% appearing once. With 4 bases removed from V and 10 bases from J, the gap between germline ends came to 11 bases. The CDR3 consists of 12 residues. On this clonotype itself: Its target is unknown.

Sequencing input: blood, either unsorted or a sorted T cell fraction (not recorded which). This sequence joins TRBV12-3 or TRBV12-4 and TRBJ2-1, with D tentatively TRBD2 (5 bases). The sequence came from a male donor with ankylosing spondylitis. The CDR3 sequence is CASSSPPGEQFF. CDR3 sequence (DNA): TGTGCCAGCAGTTCCCCGCCGGGGGAGCAGTTCTTC.